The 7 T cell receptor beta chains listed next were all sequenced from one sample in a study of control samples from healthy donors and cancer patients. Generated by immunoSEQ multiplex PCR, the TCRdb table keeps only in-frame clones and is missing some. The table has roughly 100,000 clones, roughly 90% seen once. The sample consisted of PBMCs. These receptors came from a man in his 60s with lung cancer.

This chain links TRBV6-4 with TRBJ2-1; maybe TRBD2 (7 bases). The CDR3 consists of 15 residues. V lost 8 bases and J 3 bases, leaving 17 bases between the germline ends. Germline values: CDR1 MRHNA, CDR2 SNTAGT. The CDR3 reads CASAPGGGFYNEQFF. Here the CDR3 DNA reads TGTGCCAGCGCCCCTGGCGGGGGCTTCTACAATGAGCAGTTCTTC.

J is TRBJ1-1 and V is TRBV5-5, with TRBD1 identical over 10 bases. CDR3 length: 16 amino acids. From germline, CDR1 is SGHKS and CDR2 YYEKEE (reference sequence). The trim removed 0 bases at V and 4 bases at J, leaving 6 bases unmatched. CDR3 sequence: CASSLVGTGEFTEAFF. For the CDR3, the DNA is TGTGCCAGCAGCTTGGTAGGGACAGGGGAGTTCACTGAAGCTTTCTTT.

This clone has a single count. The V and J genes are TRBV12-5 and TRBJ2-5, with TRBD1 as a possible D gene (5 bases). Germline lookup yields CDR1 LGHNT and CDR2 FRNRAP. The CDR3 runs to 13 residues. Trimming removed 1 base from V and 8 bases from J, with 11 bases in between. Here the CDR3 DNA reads TGTGCTAGTGGTTTGGCCCCGCAGGGAACCCAGTACTTC. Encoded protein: CASGLAPQGTQYF.

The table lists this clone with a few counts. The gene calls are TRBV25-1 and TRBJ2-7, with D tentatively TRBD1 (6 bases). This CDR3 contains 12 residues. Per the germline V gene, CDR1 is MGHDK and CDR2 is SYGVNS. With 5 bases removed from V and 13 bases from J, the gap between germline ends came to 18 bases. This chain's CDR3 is CASSPAGTKFYV. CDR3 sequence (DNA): TGTGCCAGCAGTCCGGCCGGGACAAAATTTTACGTC.

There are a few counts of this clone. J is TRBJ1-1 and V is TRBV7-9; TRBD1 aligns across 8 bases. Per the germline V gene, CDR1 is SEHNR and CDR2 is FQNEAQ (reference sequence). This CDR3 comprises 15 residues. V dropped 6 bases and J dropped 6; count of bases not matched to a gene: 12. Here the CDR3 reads CASSKSSGTGPEAFF. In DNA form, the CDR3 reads TGTGCCAGCAGTAAGTCTTCCGGGACAGGACCTGAAGCTTTCTTT. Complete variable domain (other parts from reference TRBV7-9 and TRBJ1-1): DTGVSQNPRHKITKRGQNVTFRCDPISEHNRLYWYRQTLGQGPEFLTYFQNEAQLEKSRLLSDRFSAERPKGSFSTLEIQRTEQGDSAMYLCASSKSSGTGPEAFFGQGTRLTVV.

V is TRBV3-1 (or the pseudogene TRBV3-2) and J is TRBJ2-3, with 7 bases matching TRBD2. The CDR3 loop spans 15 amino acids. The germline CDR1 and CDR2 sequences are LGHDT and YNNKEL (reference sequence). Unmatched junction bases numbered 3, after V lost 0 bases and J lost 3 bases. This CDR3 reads CASSQDQRGTDTQYF. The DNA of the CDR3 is TGTGCCAGCAGCCAAGACCAGCGGGGAACAGATACGCAGTATTTT.

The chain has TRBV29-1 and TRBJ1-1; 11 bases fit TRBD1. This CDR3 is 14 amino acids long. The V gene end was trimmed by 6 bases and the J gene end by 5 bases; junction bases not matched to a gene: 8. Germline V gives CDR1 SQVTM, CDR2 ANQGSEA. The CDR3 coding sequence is TGCAGCGTCCAAAGGGGGGACAGGGGGACTGAAGCTTTCTTT. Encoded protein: CSVQRGDRGTEAFF.